What follows is one T cell receptor (beta chain) and its context. As yet, its antigen is unknown. Germline-derived CDR1 and CDR2 are SGHTA and FQGNSA. Trimming pared 5 bases from V and 2 bases from J, leaving 22 bases between. This CDR3 has 17 residues. This was a survey-level run. Source study methods: A productive frequency of 2.59 x 10-5 was the lowest detectable. Clones were read by immunoSEQ multiplex PCR, and TCRdb kept only the in-frame ones, dropping some. That table is the source of V, J and clone size, and D and trimming were worked out from the DNA. The sample carries more than 20,000 clones, about 76% recorded once. This sample was included in a study of STAT5B mutations in CD4+ large granular lymphocyte leukemia. The study's findings and limits: 25% of private leukemic clonotypes occurred rarely in other patients' non-leukemic repertoires.

Controls came from buffy coats of healthy blood donors. Sequencing was performed on CD4+ T cells from blood buffy coats. This clonotype originated in a human donor in good health. The chain joins TRBV7-2 to TRBJ2-7; possible D gene TRBD2, 6 bases. The CDR3 nucleotides read TGTGCCAGCAGCCAAACTTCTTCGGGAGCAGGCCCCTACGAGCAGTACTTC. Encoded protein: CASSQTSSGAGPYEQYF.